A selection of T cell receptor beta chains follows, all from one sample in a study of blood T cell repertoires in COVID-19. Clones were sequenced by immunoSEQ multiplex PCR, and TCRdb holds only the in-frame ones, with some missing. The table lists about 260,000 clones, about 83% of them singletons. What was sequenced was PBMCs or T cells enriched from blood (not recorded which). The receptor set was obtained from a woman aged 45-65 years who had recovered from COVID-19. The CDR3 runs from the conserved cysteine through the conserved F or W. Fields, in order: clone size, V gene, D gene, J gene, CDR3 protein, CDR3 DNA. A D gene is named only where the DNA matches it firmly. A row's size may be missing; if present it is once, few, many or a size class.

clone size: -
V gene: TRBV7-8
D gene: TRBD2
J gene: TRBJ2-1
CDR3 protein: CASSLVGMPRGLAGINEQFF
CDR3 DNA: TGTGCCAGCAGCTTAGTGGGAATGCCGCGCGGACTAGCGGGAATCAATGAGCAGTTCTTC

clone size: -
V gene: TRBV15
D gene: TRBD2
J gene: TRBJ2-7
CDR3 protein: CATSVLAGYEQYF
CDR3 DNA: TGTGCCACCAGCGTACTAGCGGGATACGAGCAGTACTTC

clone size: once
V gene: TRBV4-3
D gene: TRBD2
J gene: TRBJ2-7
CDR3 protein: CASSQDRAGGREQYF
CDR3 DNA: TGCGCCAGCAGCCAAGATCGAGCGGGGGGGCGCGAGCAGTACTTC

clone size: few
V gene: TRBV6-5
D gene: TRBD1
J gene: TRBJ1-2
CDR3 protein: CASGRGQGGYTF
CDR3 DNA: TGTGCCAGCGGTAGGGGGCAGGGTGGCTACACCTTC

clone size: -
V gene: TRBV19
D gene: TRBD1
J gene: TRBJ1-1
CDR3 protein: CATLGDSRLNTEAFF
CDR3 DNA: TGTGCCACCCTCGGGGACAGTAGGTTGAACACTGAAGCTTTCTTT

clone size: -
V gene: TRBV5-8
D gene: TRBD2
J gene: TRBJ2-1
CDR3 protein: CASSLLADVSYNEQFF
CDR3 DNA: TGTGCCAGCAGCTTACTAGCGGACGTTTCCTACAATGAGCAGTTCTTC

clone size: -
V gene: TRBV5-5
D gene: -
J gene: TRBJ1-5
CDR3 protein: CASSLELFNQPQHF
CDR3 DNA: TGTGCCAGCAGCTTGGAACTATTCAATCAGCCCCAGCATTTT

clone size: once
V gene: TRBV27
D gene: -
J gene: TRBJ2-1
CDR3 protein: CASSFRGFNEQFF
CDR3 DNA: TGTGCCAGCAGTTTTCGGGGGTTCAATGAGCAGTTCTTC

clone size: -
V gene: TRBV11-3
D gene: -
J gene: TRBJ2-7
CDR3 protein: CASSFTGPYEQYF
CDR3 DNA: TGTGCCAGCAGCTTCACAGGCCCCTACGAGCAGTACTTC

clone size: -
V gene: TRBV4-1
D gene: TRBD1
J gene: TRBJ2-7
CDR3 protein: CASSRTGGLYEQYF
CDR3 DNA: TGCGCCAGCAGCCGGACAGGGGGCCTTTACGAGCAGTACTTC

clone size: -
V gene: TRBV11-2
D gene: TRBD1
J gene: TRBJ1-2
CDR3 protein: CASSPTGGYYGYTF
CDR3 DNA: TGTGCCAGCAGCCCTACAGGGGGCTACTATGGCTACACCTTC